These 13 T cell receptor beta chains came from one sample sequenced in a study of human T cells and chemical hapten exposure (dated by TCRdb to the early 2020s). Library construction relied on RACE. These reads were obtained on a NextSeq 500. In-frame beta chains were kept once TCRdb had trimmed the public reads at Q25 with fastp and called clones with MiXCR. Records with the same CDR3 protein are collapsed into one entry carrying the most frequent genes and DNA. The sample table records 300,000 to 450,000 distinct CDR3 sequences; nearly 5% of these occur just once. Clones ranked in the top ten supply under 3% of the sample. This specimen's time point label, per the study, means: patch test 1, 2 weeks after DPC sensitization. The treatment or condition label, as the study defines it: therapeutic diphenylcyclopropenone sensitization with weekly scalp DPC. The source material was whole blood, sampled in connection with sensitization to the hapten diphenylcyclopropenone (DPC). The source of these receptors is a woman aged 50 to 60 with alopecia areata. Some clones in this sample may be carry-over from other donors' samples.

CDR3 nucleotide sequence: TGTGCCAGCAGTACCATCGGAGAGCCCGACTCTGGAAACACCATATATTTT. It is translated as CASSTIGEPDSGNTIYF. V usage is TRBV5-6 and J usage is TRBJ1-3, with no clear D. The CDR3 is 17 amino acids. Germline V gene data show CDR1 as SGHDT and CDR2 as YYEEEE. V lost 5 bases and J lost 0, with 18 bases in between.

This clonotype was seen repeatedly, ten times or more. This chain links TRBV6-2 or TRBV6-3 with TRBJ2-1; D gene uncertain. Germline lookup yields CDR1 MNHEY and CDR2 SVGEGT. The V and J ends lost 2 bases and 9 bases respectively, with 17 bases between them. This CDR3 is built from 15 residues. CDR3 nucleotides: TGTGCCAGCAGTTACCCCCGGATCTCTCTTGGTGAGCAGTTCTTC. Translating gives CASSYPRISLGEQFF.

This clonotype has only a few counts. A read error may produce the germline difference seen at one junction end. The chain employs TRBV6-6 and TRBJ2-1, with 14 positions matching TRBD2. Per germline, CDR1 MNHNY and CDR2 SVGAGI (reference sequence). This CDR3 region has 13 residues. CDR3 coding DNA: TGTGCCAGCAGTCAGGGACTAGCGGGGGTCCCCCACTTC. This codes for CASSQGLAGVPHF.

This chain links TRBV6-2 or TRBV6-3 with TRBJ2-1, with D perhaps matching TRBD1 or TRBD2 (5 bases each). Germline V gives CDR1 MNHEY, CDR2 SVGEGT. With 6 bases removed from V and 8 bases from J, the gap between germline ends came to 8 bases. CDR3 size: 11 residues. The CDR3 region is CASRGVDEQFF. In nucleotides, the CDR3 is TGTGCCAGCAGGGGGGTTGATGAGCAGTTCTTC.

This clonotype was counted only a few times. The gene calls are TRBV12-3 or TRBV12-4 and TRBJ2-7; 7 bases match TRBD1. This CDR3 has 14 residues. V dropped 2 bases and J dropped 7; count of bases not matched to a gene: 8. CDR3 region: CASSLRTGLIEQYF. The CDR3 DNA is TGTGCCAGCAGTTTAAGGACAGGCCTTATTGAGCAGTACTTC.

This clonotype was counted ten times or more. The CDR3 sequence is CASSLDRMTGELFF. In DNA form, the CDR3 reads TGCGCCAGCAGCTTGGACAGAATGACCGGGGAGCTGTTTTTT. The chain uses TRBV5-1 and TRBJ2-2; D not certain. Germline CDR1 reads SGHRS; CDR2 reads YFSETQ. This CDR3 has 14 residues. The V gene lost 0 bases and the J gene lost 5 bases, with 8 bases spanning the gap.

In its sample, this clonotype was seen many times. This chain uses TRBV5-1 with TRBJ2-4; no clear D gene. This CDR3 spans 13 amino acids. Trimming took 3 bases from V and 6 from J, leaving 10 bases between them. The germline CDR1 and CDR2 sequences are SGHRS and YFSETQ. The CDR3 sequence is CASSSQPRNIQYF. DNA of the CDR3: TGCGCCAGCAGCTCGCAGCCAAGAAACATTCAGTACTTC.

Ten or more counts support this clonotype. This chain's CDR3 is CAISEPDRGGYEQYF. In DNA form, the CDR3 reads TGTGCCATCAGTGAGCCGGATAGGGGCGGCTACGAGCAGTACTTC. This chain joins TRBV10-3 and TRBJ2-7; D perhaps matches TRBD1 (5 bases). Trimming cost V 2 bases and J 3 bases, with 14 bases left between them. The CDR3 length is 15 residues. Germline V gene data show CDR1 as ENHRY and CDR2 as SYGVKD.

This clonotype was counted only a few times. V is TRBV5-4 and J is TRBJ2-7; D is perhaps TRBD2 (6 bases). The CDR3 has 13 residues. Looked up from germline, CDR1 is SGHNT and CDR2 is YYREEE (reference sequence). Trimming removed 0 bases at V and 7 bases at J, with 11 bases between. CDR3: CASSLAARGEQYF. In DNA form, the CDR3 reads TGTGCCAGCAGCTTGGCGGCCCGGGGGGAGCAGTACTTC.

In this sample, this clonotype turned up a few times. J is TRBJ1-5 and V is TRBV27; 7 bases fit TRBD1. CDR1 and CDR2 from the germline V gene are MNHEY and SMNVEV (reference sequence). Trimming cost V 2 bases and J 6 bases; bases outside gene matches: 4. The CDR3 loop spans 14 amino acids. The CDR3 DNA is TGTGCCAGCAGTTTAGTGACAGGGTCTCAGCCCCAGCATTTT. Protein product: CASSLVTGSQPQHF.

This clonotype has at least ten counts. This chain connects TRBV20-1 to TRBJ1-5; D not resolved. The germline V and J ends were trimmed by 1 base and 1 base, with 5 bases remaining between them. CDR1 and CDR2 (germline): DFQATT, SNEGSKA (reference sequence). This CDR3 region has 13 residues. In DNA form, the CDR3 reads TGCAGTGCTAGAGTAGGCAGCAATCAGCCCCAGCATTTT. It specifies CSARVGSNQPQHF.

This clonotype was seen ten or more times. The chain has TRBV9 and TRBJ2-3; 11 nucleotides align to TRBD2. Unmatched junction bases numbered 6, after V lost 3 bases and J lost 0 bases. In germline, CDR1 is SGDLS, CDR2 YYNGEE. The CDR3 contains 17 residues. CDR3 sequence (DNA): TGTGCCAGCAGCGCCCGTCGACTAGCGGGGAGCACAGATACGCAGTATTTT. Amino acid sequence: CASSARRLAGSTDTQYF.

Concerning this clonotype itself: Being one base from a much bigger clone, this may be a read error. The chain combines TRBV28 with TRBJ2-7, with 8 bases identical to TRBD1. CDR1 is MDHEN and CDR2 is SYDVKM in the germline V gene. The CDR3 consists of 15 residues. CDR3 sequence: CVSSPWDRFGNEQYF. The CDR3 DNA sequence: TGTGTCAGCAGCCCCTGGGACAGGTTCGGGAACGAGCAGTACTTC.